The present TCR beta chain was sequenced within a study of cytotoxic CD8 clonotypes in ibrutinib-treated CLL (dated by TCRdb to 2020 to 2023). Describing the broader study: In this cohort, 15 patients were treatment-naive and ten to twelve were relapsed/refractory, while under 18 had unmutated IGHV. Responses were partial in 25 or so patients and complete in 2; after median approximately 67 months follow-up, roughly 14 stayed in remission and roughly twelve progressed. Response samples were obtained after a median of around eleven months of treatment, with a range of roughly 6 to 40 months. On average, each sample had roughly 230,000 productive templates and approximately 100,000 productive rearrangements. Longitudinal samples were available for about 30% of the roughly 90 trial participants. Cryopreserved peripheral blood mononuclear cells were collected before treatment, at response, and at either disease progression or sustained remission. Patients were still on ibrutinib when every remission and progressive disease sample was collected.

Concerning this clone: There is no known antigen for this receptor. There are no base qualities to consult, and no much larger clone falls within one base.

What the time point label conveys for this sample: approximately 25 months on ibrutinib. Around 1.8 micrograms of genomic DNA were extracted from cryopreserved PBMCs for TCR beta library preparation. Longitudinal blood samples from CLL patients on ibrutinib monotherapy underwent high-throughput TCR beta sequencing. Patients were enrolled in a phase 2 open-label single-center ibrutinib monotherapy trial. Points the paper makes about the study in general: Public clonotypes were rare and either shrank or stayed stable during treatment, and the rise in clonality at ibrutinib response reflected expansion of private clonotypes. Sampling times were not matched between patients in sustained remission and patients whose disease was progressing, and lymph node repertoires were not examined. An increase in clonality was observed at ibrutinib response, with clonality remaining stable during sustained remission and falling back toward baseline at progression. Baseline clonality was found to be higher than that of age-matched healthy donors and was strongly correlated with circulating CD8+ T-cell counts.

On a MiSeq, deep resolution sequencing aimed for a depth between 1 in 1 million and 1 in 200,000 T cells, with each clonotype covered 10x on average. The immunoSEQ hsTCRB Kit was used to generate the TCR beta libraries. Per the authors' processing: ImmunoSEQ Data Assistant and ImmunoSEQ Analyzer were used for data analysis, and V, D and J genes were assigned according to IMGT definitions. Clonality, which ranges from 0 to 1, was calculated by subtracting the normalized Shannon entropy of productive rearrangement frequencies from one. Only overrepresented clonotypes making up at least 0.05% of the repertoire of each patient were included in the public clonotype analysis. Some twelve age-matched healthy donor repertoires from immuneACCESS were used as controls for clonality. TCRdb holds this immuneACCESS table with in-frame rearrangements only. Some clones are missing; in checked studies, unresolved V genes explain under half, and the rest has no known cause. V, J and clone size were drawn from that table, and D and trimming were deduced from the DNA. The sample records approximately 120,000 clones, around 80% of which are singletons. Approximately 3.5% of the sample belongs to the ten largest clones.

The receptor was derived from a human donor with chronic lymphocytic leukemia. The source material was PBMCs, sampled after 24 months of ibrutinib treatment.

For the CDR3, the sequence is CASSLARTTQYF. Here is the DNA: TGTGCCAGCAGCTTGGCCCGGACTACTCAGTATTTT. Recombination linked TRBV5-8 to TRBJ2-3; the best D guess is TRBD2, with 6 bases matching. CDR1 and CDR2 are drawn from the germline V gene: SGHTS, YDEGEE. V is shortened by 0 bases, J by 12 bases, and the region joining them spans 11 bases. The CDR3, from cysteine to phenylalanine, totals 12 residues. CDR3 DNA is the only sequence kept; it has 36 bases, read in frame from the first base.